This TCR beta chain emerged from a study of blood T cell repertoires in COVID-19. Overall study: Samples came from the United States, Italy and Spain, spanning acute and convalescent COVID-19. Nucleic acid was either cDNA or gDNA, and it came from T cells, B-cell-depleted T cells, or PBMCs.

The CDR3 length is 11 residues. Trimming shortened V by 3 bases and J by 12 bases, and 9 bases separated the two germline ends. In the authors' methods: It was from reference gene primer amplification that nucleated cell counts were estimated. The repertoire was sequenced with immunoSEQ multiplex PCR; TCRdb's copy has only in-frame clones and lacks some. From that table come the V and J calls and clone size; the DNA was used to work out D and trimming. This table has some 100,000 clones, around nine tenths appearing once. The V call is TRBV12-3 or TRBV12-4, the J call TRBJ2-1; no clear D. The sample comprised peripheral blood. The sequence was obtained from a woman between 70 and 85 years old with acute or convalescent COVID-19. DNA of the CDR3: TGTGCCAGCAGTTTTACAGCCGGGCAGTTCTTC. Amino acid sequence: CASSFTAGQFF.